This entry lists 20 T cell receptor beta chains sequenced from one sample in a study of control samples from healthy donors and cancer patients (dated by TCRdb to the early 2020s). Receptor amplification or capture employed the immunoSEQ multiplex PCR assay. TCRdb took this table from immuneACCESS and kept in-frame rearrangements with V and J called. Such tables lack part of the clones; where checked against another copy, unresolved V genes explain under half of the gap, and the rest is unexplained. The sample contains about 160,000 clones, around nine tenths of them found a single time. The ten most abundant clones make up around 12% of the sample. Material for sequencing was blood. These receptors were collected from a man younger than 40 in good health.

The rearrangement links TRBV29-1 to TRBJ1-4, with TRBD1 identical over 10 bases. CDR1 and CDR2 from the germline V gene are SQVTM and ANQGSEA. V dropped 2 bases and J dropped 7; count of bases not matched to a gene: 4. The length of the CDR3 is 14 residues. CDR3 DNA sequence: TGCAGCGTTGAAAGGGACAGGGGAGCTGAAAAACTGTTTTTT. This gives the protein CSVERDRGAEKLFF.

J is TRBJ2-5 and V is TRBV27; D call uncertain. The CDR3 totals 13 residues. V was clipped by 0 bases and J by 4 bases, with 6 bases between them. Germline values: CDR1 MNHEY, CDR2 SMNVEV (reference sequence). The CDR3 nucleotides are TGTGCCAGCAGTTTATCGTGGGGAGAGACCCAGTACTTC. It is translated as CASSLSWGETQYF.

The chain employs TRBV7-8 and TRBJ2-4; 9 bases agree with TRBD1. Germline V gene sequence: CDR1 SGHVS, CDR2 FQNEAQ. The CDR3 length is 16 residues. Trimming removed 5 bases from V and 1 base from J; junction bases left unmatched: 6. In DNA, the CDR3 is TGTGCCAGCAGCCAGTTACAGGGGGCCGCCAAAAACATTCAGTACTTC. Translation: CASSQLQGAAKNIQYF.

The gene calls are TRBV3-1 (or the pseudogene TRBV3-2) and TRBJ1-3; no clear D. Germline CDR1 and CDR2: LGHDT and YNNKEL (reference sequence). V lost 5 bases, J lost 0 bases, and 8 bases lay in between. The CDR3 contains 14 residues. This CDR3 is CASSARISGNTIYF. The CDR3 nucleotides are TGTGCCAGCAGCGCCCGGATCTCTGGAAACACCATATATTTT.

The gene calls are TRBV12-3 or TRBV12-4 and TRBJ2-7, with D unclear. V was pared by 0 bases and J by 7 bases, with 7 bases between. The CDR3 is made up of 12 amino acids. This CDR3 reads CASSLASGEQYF. As DNA, the CDR3 is TGTGCCAGCAGTTTAGCTTCCGGGGAGCAGTACTTC.

The CDR3 region is CASSPRPPGPKAFF. For the CDR3, the DNA is TGTGCCAGCAGCCCCCGCCCCCCCGGGCCCAAAGCTTTCTTT. The gene calls are TRBV6-5 and TRBJ1-1; D is unclear. The length of the CDR3 is 14 residues. Trimming pared 6 bases from V and 9 bases from J, leaving 20 bases between. In germline, CDR1 is MNHEY, CDR2 SVGAGI.

The V and J genes are TRBV9 and TRBJ2-5, with D perhaps matching TRBD1 (6 bases). Germline values: CDR1 SGDLS, CDR2 YYNGEE. This CDR3 is 15 amino acids long. V was pared by 4 bases and J by 3 bases, with 16 bases between. The CDR3 loop is CASSPRQGQKETQYF. CDR3 coding DNA: TGTGCCAGCAGCCCCCGCCAGGGGCAGAAAGAGACCCAGTACTTC.

This clone was counted a single time. The chain employs TRBV13 and TRBJ1-2, with TRBD1 matching 9 bases. This CDR3 region has 15 residues. V was clipped by 5 bases and J by 4 bases; unmatched bases: 8. Germline values: CDR1 PRHDT, CDR2 FYEKMQ (reference sequence). DNA for the CDR3: TGTGCCAGCAGCCAACAGGGGGCAAACACCTATGGCTACACCTTC. The encoded protein is CASSQQGANTYGYTF.

The CDR3 loop reads CASSLRTDTSSPLHF. For the CDR3, the DNA is TGTGCCAGCAGTCTTAGGACAGATACTTCCTCACCCCTCCACTTT. V and J are TRBV6-5 and TRBJ1-6, with D perhaps TRBD1 (6 bases). Trimming removed 5 bases from V and 10 bases from J, with 18 bases in between. Per germline, CDR1 MNHEY and CDR2 SVGAGI. This CDR3 is built from 15 residues.

This clone was seen only once. The chain recombines TRBV11-2 with TRBJ2-3; perhaps TRBD1 as D (6 bases). The CDR3 extends over 15 amino acids. The V gene's germline CDR1 is SGHAT and CDR2 FQNNGV. V lost 6 bases to trimming and J lost 1 base, with 14 bases between them. DNA for the CDR3: TGTGCCAGCAGTCCCCCGGGACACCGCACAGATACGCAGTATTTT. Its translation: CASSPPGHRTDTQYF.

The genes are TRBV28 and TRBJ1-6; no clear D gene. The V gene lost 3 bases and the J gene lost 7 bases, with 4 bases spanning the gap. The length of the CDR3 is 12 residues. The germline gives CDR1 MDHEN, CDR2 SYDVKM. The CDR3 DNA follows: TGTGCCAGCAGTTTCAGGAATTCACCCCTCCACTTT. As protein: CASSFRNSPLHF.

This chain uses TRBV9 with TRBJ2-1; the match to TRBD2 covers 12 bases. Germline values: CDR1 SGDLS, CDR2 YYNGEE. The CDR3 has 15 amino acids. Trimming took 5 bases from V and 8 from J; bases not matched to a gene: 8. CDR3 sequence (DNA): TGTGCCAGCAGAACTACTAGCGGGGGGCCGGATGAGCAGTTCTTC. It codes for CASRTTSGGPDEQFF.

This chain links TRBV4-3 with TRBJ2-3; 7 bases line up with TRBD1. The junction had 7 bases not matched to a gene; V was cut back by 1 base and J by 6 bases. The germline V gene has CDR1 LGHNA and CDR2 YSLEER. The CDR3 covers 15 residues. Here the CDR3 reads CASSQGQGLYDTQYF. Here the CDR3 DNA reads TGCGCCAGCAGCCAAGGACAGGGATTATACGATACGCAGTATTTT.

This clone was detected ten times or more. The chain has TRBV27 and TRBJ1-5, with D possibly TRBD1 on 5 matching bases. The V gene's germline CDR1 is MNHEY and CDR2 SMNVEV (reference sequence). V was pared by 8 bases and J by 6 bases, with 20 bases between. The CDR3 loop spans 15 amino acids. The CDR3 loop is CASGRYGQGAQPQHF. The CDR3 DNA is TGTGCCAGCGGTCGATATGGGCAGGGTGCTCAGCCCCAGCATTTT.

This clone appeared a few times. The rearrangement uses TRBV7-8 and TRBJ1-5, with D possibly TRBD1 on 5 matching bases. This CDR3 contains 14 residues. V was cut by 1 base and J by 7 bases, with 11 bases left in between. Germline V gene lookup returns CDR1 SGHVS and CDR2 FQNEAQ. The CDR3 DNA sequence: TGTGCCAGCAGCTTAGGAGGGGAAACGCAGCCCCAGCATTTT. Its translation is CASSLGGETQPQHF.

The chain combines TRBV5-1 with TRBJ1-1; 8 bases are shared with TRBD1. The germline V gene encodes CDR1 SGHRS and CDR2 YFSETQ. This CDR3 has 16 amino acids. The trim removed 1 base at V and 5 bases at J, leaving 10 bases unmatched. The DNA for the CDR3 is TGCGCCAGCAGCTTGAAGTGGCAGGGGGCGCGAACTGAAGCTTTCTTT. It yields the protein CASSLKWQGARTEAFF. Together with reference TRBV5-1 and TRBJ1-1, the CDR3 gives the full variable domain: KAGVTQTPRYLIKTRGQQVTLSCSPISGHRSVSWYQQTPGQGLQFLFEYFSETQRNKGNFPGRFSGRQFSNSRSEMNVSTLELGDSALYLCASSLKWQGARTEAFFGQGTRLTVV.

The rearrangement links TRBV7-3 to TRBJ1-1; TRBD1 agrees at 7 bases. The V gene's germline CDR1 is SGHTA and CDR2 FQGTGA. The CDR3 is 14 residues long. The V segment lost 5 bases and the J segment 10 bases; nucleotides outside the gene matches: 13. The CDR3 is CASSEGTAGRGAFF. The CDR3 DNA sequence: TGTGCCAGCAGCGAAGGGACAGCGGGGAGAGGAGCTTTCTTT.

This clone was counted between two and nine times. The V gene is TRBV28, the J gene TRBJ1-3; D perhaps matches TRBD1 (6 bases). Germline loops: CDR1 MDHEN, CDR2 SYDVKM. V was trimmed by 8 bases and J by 1 base, leaving 18 bases between them. This CDR3 is built from 16 residues. The DNA for the CDR3 is TGTGCCAGCGGGTTAACAGGGAAAGGTTCTGGAAACACCATATATTTT. Translated: CASGLTGKGSGNTIYF.

The chain joins TRBV12-3 or TRBV12-4 to TRBJ1-2, with TRBD1 matching 7 bases. The V gene end was trimmed by 5 bases and the J gene end by 4 bases; junction bases not matched to a gene: 4. This CDR3 region has 13 residues. The CDR3 DNA reads as TGTGCCAGCAGTGGGACAGCCCCCTATGGCTACACCTTC. Translating it yields CASSGTAPYGYTF.

This chain joins TRBV25-1 and TRBJ2-1; D remains unclear. The CDR3 loop spans 13 amino acids. Trimming removed 4 bases from V and 8 bases from J, with 12 bases in between. Per the germline V gene, CDR1 is MGHDK and CDR2 is SYGVNS. DNA of the CDR3: TGTGCCAGCAGTGGCCCTAAGGGTGATGAGCAGTTCTTC. Translated: CASSGPKGDEQFF.